This T cell receptor (beta chain) was captured by sequencing in a study of T cell clones after liver transplantation. Study background: Tolerant meant at least one year fully off immunosuppression without liver enzymes above twice normal.

Sequencing used immunoSEQ multiplex PCR; TCRdb keeps in-frame clones, though not all of them. The top ten clones hold roughly 2.8% of a sample with 85,000 to 110,000 clones, about 81% of them seen once. V dropped 6 bases and J dropped 5 bases, with 17 bases sitting between them. Germline CDR1 reads WNHNN; CDR2 reads SYGVQD (reference sequence). The CDR3 has 15 amino acids. The V and J genes are TRBV10-1 and TRBJ1-5; TRBD1 is a possible D gene (6 bases). The TCR sequence derives from a human patient who received a liver transplant. Some of the T cells might come from the graft donor. This material consisted of CD4+ T cells from blood, taken approximately 45 months after liver transplant. CDR3 sequence: CASRGTGSAHQPQHF. The CDR3 bases are TGCGCCAGCAGGGGTACAGGGTCGGCCCATCAGCCCCAGCATTTT.